The next 25 T cell receptor beta chains were all read from a single sample in a study of tumor and adjacent non-tumor tissue in lung cancer. No cell sorting was done before RNA was extracted from the tissue. The library came from three nested PCR rounds adapted from ARM-PCR protocols. TCRdb independently ran MiXCR on the multiplex PCR reads; one entry per CDR3 protein. The data show some 200,000 distinct CDR3 sequences, with roughly 70% seen just once and around 27% held by the top ten. The sequenced material came from lung tumor tissue. The receptor source for this set is a man aged 55 to 69 with non-small cell lung cancer.

In this sample, this clonotype turned up once. This may come from a read error, since a much larger clone is one base off. This chain joins TRBV20-1 and TRBJ2-3, with 9 bases fitting TRBD2. Trimming cost V 6 bases and J 1 base; bases outside gene matches: 20. The CDR3 has 19 amino acids. The germline V gene has CDR1 DFQATT and CDR2 SNEGSKA (reference sequence). DNA of the CDR3: TGCAGTGCCCACGCTGGAGGGGACGCGAGACTAGCGGGCACAGATACGCAGTATTTT. Its translation is CSAHAGGDARLAGTDTQYF.

Comments on this clonotype: A much larger clone lies one base from this, so it may be a read error. The conserved phenylalanine or tryptophan is not found at the CDR3 terminus, so this likely reflects a read error. The DNA for the CDR3 is TGTGCCAGCAGTTTAGGACAGGGGATTGGTAACACTGAAGCTTTCTAT. Protein: CASSLGQGIGNTEAFY. The V and J genes are TRBV12-3 or TRBV12-4 and TRBJ1-1, with TRBD1 identical over 8 bases. The CDR3 is 16 amino acids. V lost 1 base, J lost 2 bases, and 6 bases stayed unmatched.

A word on this clonotype: At one boundary the junction diverges from the germline segment, which might be a read error. This sequence joins TRBV4-3 and TRBJ1-5; D is unclear. CDR3 length: 13 residues. Germline V gene lookup returns CDR1 LGHNA and CDR2 YSLEER. The CDR3 DNA follows: TGCGCCAGGAGCCCCGGGAGATATCAGCCCCAGCATTTC. Amino acid sequence: CARSPGRYQPQHF.

The rearrangement uses TRBV11-1 and TRBJ2-5; 7 bases are shared with TRBD2. Germline V gene lookup returns CDR1 SGHAT and CDR2 FQDESV (reference sequence). The CDR3 spans 12 residues. CDR3 residues: CATEGAGVTQYF. The CDR3 DNA follows: TGTGCAACCGAAGGGGCGGGAGTGACCCAGTACTTC.

Many counts were recorded for this clonotype. This sequence joins TRBV6-2 or TRBV6-3 and TRBJ2-2; D gene uncertain. Germline-derived CDR1 and CDR2 are MNHEY and SVGEGT. V shed 0 bases and J shed 3 bases, with 5 bases lying between them. This CDR3 is built from 14 residues. CDR3 amino acids: CASSYSVDTGELFF. The CDR3 nucleotides read TGTGCCAGCAGTTACTCGGTTGACACCGGGGAGCTGTTTTTT.

The V call is TRBV5-5, the J call TRBJ1-1; D gene unclear. V lost 3 bases, J lost 5 bases, and 11 bases lay in between. This CDR3 contains 13 residues. From germline, CDR1 is SGHKS and CDR2 YYEKEE (reference sequence). CDR3 sequence (DNA): TGTGCCAGCAGCTCGGGAGGAGGAACTGAAGCTTTCTTT. Translating it yields CASSSGGGTEAFF.

Notes on this clonotype: The junction does not match germline at one end; this may be a read error. The chain recombines TRBV11-2 with TRBJ1-2; no definite D call. The CDR3 loop spans 15 amino acids. CDR1 and CDR2 from the germline V gene are SGHAT and FQNNGV. The chain's CDR3 is CASSLEHGGGYGYTF. DNA for the CDR3: TGTGCCAGCAGCTTAGAGCATGGCGGTGGCTATGGTTACACCTTC.

The rearrangement links TRBV11-3 to TRBJ2-2; 7 bases match TRBD2. The CDR3 loop spans 15 amino acids. After removal of 6 bases from V and 1 base from J, the junction contained 5 bases not matched to a gene. Germline V gene lookup returns CDR1 SGHNT and CDR2 YENEEA. This CDR3 reads CASSFREENTGELFF. The CDR3 nucleotides read TGTGCCAGCAGTTTTCGGGAGGAGAACACCGGGGAGCTGTTTTTT.

Worth noting for this clonotype: The junction departs from germline at one end; a sequencing error may be responsible. The J gene is TRBJ2-7, the V gene TRBV6-6; D remains unclear. The CDR3 runs 14 residues. The germline V gene has CDR1 MNHNY and CDR2 SVGAGI (reference sequence). Here the CDR3 reads CASSFNSDSYERYF. The CDR3 DNA reads TGTGCCAGCAGTTTCAACAGCGACTCCTACGAGCGGTACTTC.

V usage is TRBV11-3 and J usage is TRBJ2-3; 11 nucleotides agree with TRBD2. Germline CDR1 reads SGHNT; CDR2 reads YENEEA. The V gene end was trimmed by 3 bases and the J gene end by 7 bases; junction bases not matched to a gene: 6. The CDR3 runs 15 residues. CDR3 in DNA: TGTGCCAGCAGCTTCCTAGCGGGAGGAGCCAATACGCAGTATTTT. Residues: CASSFLAGGANTQYF.

This clonotype was observed a single time. One junction end does not reproduce the germline sequence, and a read error may be involved. The chain is built from TRBV4-2 and TRBJ2-1; 12 bases align to TRBD1. Per germline, CDR1 LGHNA and CDR2 YNFKEQ. This CDR3 is 20 amino acids long. The CDR3 nucleotides are TGTACCAGCAGCCAAGTAGCGGGACAGGGGGCTTCCAGCTCCTACAATGAGCAGTTCTTC. This codes for CTSSQVAGQGASSSYNEQFF.

For this clonotype: One base away lies a much larger clone, so this may be a sequencing read error. The gene calls are TRBV12-3 or TRBV12-4 and TRBJ2-4; D uncertain. The length of the CDR3 is 13 residues. Trimming removed 5 bases from V and 9 bases from J, with 14 bases in between. The CDR3 protein is CASSPLFHGIQYF. The CDR3 DNA reads as TGTGCCAGCAGTCCCCTGTTTCACGGCATTCAGTACTTC.

Concerning this clonotype: A read error may be the cause here, since a much bigger clone is one base away. Because it lacks the conserved phenylalanine or tryptophan at the end, this CDR3 is likely a read error. This chain links TRBV4-2 with TRBJ2-1; tentatively, D is TRBD2 (6 bases). There are 18 residues in the CDR3. CDR1 is LGHNA, CDR2 YNFKEQ, per germline. The CDR3 sequence: CASSQDRVPGSIYNEQFY. In DNA form, the CDR3 reads TGCGCCAGCAGCCAAGATAGGGTTCCCGGGAGCATCTACAATGAGCAGTTCTAC.

As to this clonotype: No conserved phenylalanine or tryptophan is present at the end of the CDR3, so a read error is the likely explanation. The chain carries TRBV11-3 and TRBJ2-7; D assignment may be TRBD1 or TRBD2 (5 bases each). The CDR3 length is 14 residues. In germline, CDR1 is SGHNT, CDR2 YENEEA. CDR3 sequence (DNA): TGCGCCAGCAGCCCCCGGGACGAAGCTGGCGAGCAGTACTTA. This sequence encodes CASSPRDEAGEQYL.

The chain combines TRBV6-5 with TRBJ1-1, with 12 bases matching TRBD1. The CDR3 has 15 amino acids. Germline CDR1 MNHEY, CDR2 SVGAGI. The V gene end was trimmed by 6 bases and the J gene end by 5 bases; junction bases not matched to a gene: 7. The CDR3, as DNA: TGTGCCAGCAGACAGGGACAGGGGGCGAGAACTGAAGCTTTCTTT. This codes for CASRQGQGARTEAFF.

On this clonotype: The junction departs from the called germline gene at one end, perhaps through a read error. The chain uses TRBV5-1 and TRBJ2-3; D is perhaps TRBD1 (6 bases). Per the germline V gene, CDR1 is SGHRS and CDR2 is YFSETQ. The CDR3 sequence is 13 residues long. The CDR3 DNA sequence: TGCGCCAGCAGAGACAGGTTGGCAGATACGCACTATTTT. Translated, it gives CASRDRLADTHYF.

Only one count was recorded for this clonotype. Mismatch with germline at one junction end may stem from a read error. The J gene is TRBJ1-1, the V gene TRBV20-1; D is unresolved. This CDR3 has 13 residues. Germline V CDR1 and CDR2: DFQATT, SNEGSKA (reference sequence). DNA for the CDR3: TGCAGTGCTAGGGGTAGGGTGGGTAATGAAGCTCTCTTT. It translates to CSARGRVGNEALF.

Only one count was recorded for this clonotype. The conserved phenylalanine or tryptophan is not found at the CDR3 terminus, so this likely reflects a read error. The chain employs TRBV5-6 and TRBJ2-1, with D perhaps TRBD1 (5 bases). Germline CDR1 and CDR2: SGHDT and YYEEEE. The germline V and J ends were trimmed by 5 bases and 4 bases, with 7 bases remaining between them. CDR3 size: 12 residues. DNA for the CDR3: TGTGCCAGCAGTCCAGGGTACAATGAGCAGTTCATC. Translation: CASSPGYNEQFI.

A word on this clonotype: The missing conserved phenylalanine or tryptophan at the end of this CDR3 makes a read error likely. V and J are TRBV6-1 and TRBJ2-7; 7 bases map to TRBD1. The CDR3 spans 16 residues. The V gene's germline CDR1 is MNHNS and CDR2 SASEGT. The CDR3 loop is CSSSAKGTASTYEQYI. The CDR3 nucleotides read TGTTCCAGTAGTGCAAAGGGGACAGCCAGCACCTACGAGCAGTACATC.

The rearrangement joins TRBV4-1 to TRBJ1-6; tentatively, D is TRBD1 (5 bases). The CDR3 consists of 16 residues. Germline values: CDR1 MGHRA, CDR2 YSYEKL. The V gene lost 4 bases and the J gene lost 7 bases, with 17 bases spanning the gap. In DNA, the CDR3 is TGCGCCAGCAGCCCCCGGGAGCAGGGCCTAAATTCACCCCTCCACTTT. Encoded protein: CASSPREQGLNSPLHF.

The sample holds one count of this clonotype. At one end the junction does not follow the germline gene, possibly because of a read error. J is TRBJ2-5 and V is TRBV20-1, with D maybe TRBD2 (5 bases). The CDR3 sequence is 15 residues long. Germline V gene sequence: CDR1 DFQATT, CDR2 SNEGSKA (reference sequence). This CDR3 reads CSARPWTGSQEIQYF. DNA of the CDR3: TGCAGTGCTAGACCCTGGACGGGGAGTCAAGAGATCCAGTACTTC.

A word on this clonotype: This CDR3 is missing its conserved last phenylalanine or tryptophan, likely due to a read error. The chain is built from TRBV20-1 and TRBJ1-5; 7 nucleotides agree with TRBD1. CDR3 length equals 12 residues. The germline gives CDR1 DFQATT, CDR2 SNEGSKA (reference sequence). Losses at the gene ends were 8 bases for V and 7 bases for J; bases not matched to a gene: 8. The CDR3 spells CSSHTGDQPQHS. CDR3 bases: TGCAGTTCACATACAGGGGACCAGCCCCAGCATTCT.

Regarding this clonotype: A much larger clone lies a single base off, so this may be a read error. The V call is TRBV20-1, the J call TRBJ2-5, with D possibly called TRBD1 or TRBD2 (5 bases each). The CDR3 is made up of 12 amino acids. V was cut by 7 bases and J by 1 base, with 10 bases left in between. Germline values: CDR1 DFQATT, CDR2 SNEGSKA (reference sequence). The CDR3 sequence: CSGQRGQETQYF. The CDR3 DNA sequence: TGCAGTGGACAGAGGGGCCAAGAGACCCAGTACTTC.

Turning to this clonotype: Mismatch with germline at one junction end may stem from a read error. The V gene is TRBV6-5, the J gene TRBJ2-2; D gene unclear. Looked up from germline, CDR1 is MNHEY and CDR2 is SVGAGI. The CDR3 loop spans 16 amino acids. The CDR3 DNA is TGTGCCATCAGTTATCTGGAGAAAGCGAAGACCGGGGAGCTGTTTTTT. Its translation: CAISYLEKAKTGELFF.

About this clonotype itself: One end of the junction varies from germline; a read error may be responsible. The chain recombines TRBV20-1 with TRBJ2-1; 11 positions agree with TRBD2. Germline CDR1 reads DFQATT; CDR2 reads SNEGSKA (reference sequence). This CDR3 has 13 residues. The CDR3 DNA follows: TGCAGTACCATTAGCGGGAGGGGACGTGAGCAGTTCTTT. Amino acids: CSTISGRGREQFF.